The sequence of this TCR beta chain was determined in a study of beta chain features in type 1 diabetes. The wider study: All samples combined gave 95 million to 130 million sorted cells for examination. Study observations and caveats: Shorter TCRB CDR3s, moderately but significantly so, marked every one of the four CD4+ subsets in Type 1 diabetes patients.

This clone came up once. Its antigen remains unknown. This CDR3 has 14 amino acids. Trimming left V 6 bases short and J 0 bases short, with 8 bases between. Germline V gene data show CDR1 as SNHLY and CDR2 as FYNNEI. Every bit of the isolated RNA underwent reverse transcription, so sequencing read expressed TCRB transcripts. Approximately 3.5 million reads per sample were averaged for naive, central memory and regulatory samples. Sequencing used immunoSEQ multiplex PCR; TCRdb keeps in-frame clones, though not all of them. Of approximately 120,000 clones listed, around 15% are singletons. The specimen was central memory CD4+ T cells from blood. V is TRBV2 and J is TRBJ2-2; no clear D. This receptor was identified in a young man with type 1 diabetes. The CDR3 sequence: CASSQLSNTGELFF. In DNA form, the CDR3 reads TGTGCCAGCAGCCAGCTATCGAACACCGGGGAGCTGTTTTTT. Filled out from reference TRBV2 and TRBJ2-2, the complete variable domain reads EPEVTQTPSHQVTQMGQEVILRCVPISNHLYFYWYRQILGQKVEFLVSFYNNEISEKSEIFDDQFSVERPDGSNFTLKIRSTKLEDSAMYFCASSQLSNTGELFFGEGSRLTVL.